This is a list of T cell receptor beta chains from one sample in a study of blood T cell repertoires in COVID-19. Sequencing used immunoSEQ multiplex PCR; TCRdb keeps in-frame clones, though not all of them. This table holds approximately 65,000 clones, approximately 93% found once. Material for sequencing was peripheral blood. The receptors were gathered from a man in his 70s with active COVID-19. Both conserved end residues are part of each CDR3. The D gene is left open where the match is weak. Clone sizes are given selectively: once, few, many, or a class where the clone is expanded.

j_call: TRBJ1-1; v_call: TRBV5-1; d_call: NA; clone_size: NA; cdr3_aa: CASSPDMNTEAFF; cdr3_nt: TGCGCCAGCAGCCCCGACATGAACACTGAAGCTTTCTTT
j_call: TRBJ2-1; v_call: TRBV5-8; d_call: TRBD1; clone_size: NA; cdr3_aa: CASSLPGQGDFEQFF; cdr3_nt: TGTGCCAGCAGCTTACCGGGACAGGGGGACTTTGAGCAGTTCTTC
j_call: TRBJ2-4; v_call: TRBV11-3; d_call: TRBD1; clone_size: NA; cdr3_aa: CASSVGQGSNIQYF; cdr3_nt: TGTGCCAGCAGCGTCGGACAGGGTAGCAACATTCAGTACTTC
j_call: TRBJ2-1; v_call: TRBV3-1/TRBV3-2; d_call: TRBD1; clone_size: NA; cdr3_aa: CASSHDTGQGYNEQFF; cdr3_nt: TGTGCCAGCAGCCACGACACGGGACAGGGCTACAATGAGCAGTTCTTC
j_call: TRBJ1-5; v_call: TRBV6-1; d_call: TRBD1; clone_size: NA; cdr3_aa: CASSEYLGGQPQHF; cdr3_nt: TGTGCCAGCAGTGAATATTTAGGGGGCCAGCCCCAGCATTTT
j_call: TRBJ2-2; v_call: TRBV27; d_call: NA; clone_size: NA; cdr3_aa: CASSLRGRGDPGELFF; cdr3_nt: TGTGCCAGCAGTTTAAGGGGAAGGGGCGATCCCGGGGAGCTGTTTTTT
j_call: TRBJ1-2; v_call: TRBV27; d_call: NA; clone_size: NA; cdr3_aa: CASSTTGNYGYTF; cdr3_nt: TGTGCCAGCAGTACAACAGGGAACTATGGCTACACCTTC
j_call: TRBJ2-1; v_call: TRBV9; d_call: NA; clone_size: NA; cdr3_aa: CASSVGGFTHEQFF; cdr3_nt: TGTGCCAGCAGCGTAGGTGGCTTCACCCATGAGCAGTTCTTC
j_call: TRBJ2-3; v_call: TRBV5-1; d_call: NA; clone_size: NA; cdr3_aa: CASSLEGLAADTQYF; cdr3_nt: TGCGCCAGCAGCTTGGAAGGGCTAGCTGCCGATACGCAGTATTTT
j_call: TRBJ2-7; v_call: TRBV7-2; d_call: NA; clone_size: NA; cdr3_aa: CASSIGTGYEQYF; cdr3_nt: TGTGCCAGCAGCATAGGAACGGGCTACGAGCAGTACTTC
j_call: TRBJ2-3; v_call: TRBV6-4; d_call: NA; clone_size: NA; cdr3_aa: CASSDSRGGPTDTQYF; cdr3_nt: TGTGCCAGCAGTGACTCTAGGGGGGGGCCCACAGATACGCAGTATTTT
j_call: TRBJ2-1; v_call: TRBV5-1; d_call: TRBD2; clone_size: NA; cdr3_aa: CASSPTSGGLYNEQFF; cdr3_nt: TGCGCCAGCAGCCCGACTAGCGGGGGCCTCTACAATGAGCAGTTCTTC
j_call: TRBJ1-3; v_call: TRBV5-1; d_call: TRBD1; clone_size: NA; cdr3_aa: CASSLGGQADRGNTIYF; cdr3_nt: TGCGCCAGCAGCTTGGGAGGACAGGCGGATAGGGGGAACACCATATATTTT
j_call: TRBJ1-2; v_call: TRBV4-1; d_call: TRBD1; clone_size: NA; cdr3_aa: CASSREGQPNYGYTF; cdr3_nt: TGCGCCAGCAGCCGAGAGGGACAGCCTAACTATGGCTACACCTTC
j_call: TRBJ2-2; v_call: TRBV5-3; d_call: TRBD1; clone_size: NA; cdr3_aa: CARADFHRGAGELFF; cdr3_nt: TGTGCCAGAGCGGACTTCCACAGGGGGGCCGGGGAGCTGTTTTTT
j_call: TRBJ1-3; v_call: TRBV19; d_call: NA; clone_size: few; cdr3_aa: CASTPDSSSGNTIYF; cdr3_nt: TGTGCCAGTACCCCCGACAGTAGCTCTGGAAACACCATATATTTT
j_call: TRBJ1-6; v_call: TRBV18; d_call: TRBD1; clone_size: NA; cdr3_aa: CAGSLGQYNSPLHF; cdr3_nt: TGTGCCGGCTCTTTGGGACAGTATAATTCACCCCTCCACTTT
j_call: TRBJ2-1; v_call: TRBV4-2; d_call: TRBD2; clone_size: NA; cdr3_aa: CASSQEAGGFYNEQFF; cdr3_nt: TGTGCCAGCAGCCAAGAAGCGGGGGGATTCTACAATGAGCAGTTCTTC
j_call: TRBJ2-2; v_call: TRBV2; d_call: NA; clone_size: NA; cdr3_aa: CAGQYRTSGELFF; cdr3_nt: TGTGCCGGACAATATAGGACGTCCGGGGAGCTGTTTTTT
j_call: TRBJ1-2; v_call: TRBV6-6; d_call: TRBD1; clone_size: NA; cdr3_aa: CASSYSGQGVSGYTF; cdr3_nt: TGTGCCAGCAGTTACTCTGGACAGGGCGTCTCTGGCTACACCTTC
j_call: TRBJ2-7; v_call: TRBV3-1/TRBV3-2; d_call: NA; clone_size: NA; cdr3_aa: CASMARGSYEQYF; cdr3_nt: TGTGCCAGCATGGCAAGGGGATCCTACGAGCAGTACTTC
j_call: TRBJ2-1; v_call: TRBV28; d_call: TRBD2; clone_size: NA; cdr3_aa: CASTAGGSLKYNEQFF; cdr3_nt: TGTGCCAGCACCGCGGGGGGAAGCCTGAAGTACAATGAGCAGTTCTTC
j_call: TRBJ1-2; v_call: TRBV6-2/TRBV6-3; d_call: NA; clone_size: once; cdr3_aa: CASSYGTLAGYTF; cdr3_nt: TGTGCCAGCAGTTACGGGACATTGGCTGGCTACACCTTC
j_call: TRBJ1-2; v_call: TRBV5-1; d_call: TRBD1; clone_size: once; cdr3_aa: CASGHRGSGLYDGYTF; cdr3_nt: TGCGCCAGCGGGCACAGGGGGAGTGGACTATATGATGGCTACACCTTC